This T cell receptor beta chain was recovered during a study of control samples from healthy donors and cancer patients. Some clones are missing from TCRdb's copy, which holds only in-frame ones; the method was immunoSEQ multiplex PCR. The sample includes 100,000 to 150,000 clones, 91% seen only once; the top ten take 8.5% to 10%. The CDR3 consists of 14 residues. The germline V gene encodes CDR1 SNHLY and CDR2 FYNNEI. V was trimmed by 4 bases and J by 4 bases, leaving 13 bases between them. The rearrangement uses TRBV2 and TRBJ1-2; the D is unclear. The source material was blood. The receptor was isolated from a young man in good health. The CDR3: CASSARGVSYGYTF. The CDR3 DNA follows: TGTGCCAGCAGTGCTCGCGGGGTCAGCTATGGCTACACCTTC.